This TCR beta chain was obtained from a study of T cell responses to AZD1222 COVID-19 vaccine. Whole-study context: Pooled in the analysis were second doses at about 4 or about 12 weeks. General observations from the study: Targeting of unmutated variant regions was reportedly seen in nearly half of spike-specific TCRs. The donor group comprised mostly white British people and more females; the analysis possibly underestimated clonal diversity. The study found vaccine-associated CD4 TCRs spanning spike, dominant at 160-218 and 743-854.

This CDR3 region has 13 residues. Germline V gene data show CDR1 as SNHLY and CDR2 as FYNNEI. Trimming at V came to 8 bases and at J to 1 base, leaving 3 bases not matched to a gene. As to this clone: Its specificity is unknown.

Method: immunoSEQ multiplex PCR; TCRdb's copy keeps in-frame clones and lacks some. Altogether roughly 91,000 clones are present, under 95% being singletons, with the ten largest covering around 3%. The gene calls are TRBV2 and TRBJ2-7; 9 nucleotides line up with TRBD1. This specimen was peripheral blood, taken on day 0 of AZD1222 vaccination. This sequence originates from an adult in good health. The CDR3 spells CASAGQGSYEQYF. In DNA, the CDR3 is TGTGCCAGCGCGGGACAGGGATCCTACGAGCAGTACTTC.